The 10 T cell receptor beta chains presented below share a single source sample, sequenced in a study of shared clonotypes between healthy human individuals. The assay was immunoSEQ multiplex PCR, and TCRdb's table has in-frame clones only and misses some. Of approximately 2,300,000 clones in the sample, around 92% were seen once. Sequenced sample: naive CD4+ T cells from PBMCs. Regarding subset: CD45RA+ positively selected. The receptors here all came from a man aged 18-30 years in good health. Some clones in this sample may be carry-over from other donors' samples.

This clone was seen more than once but under ten times. The V gene is TRBV5-1, the J gene TRBJ1-1; 9 nucleotides match TRBD1. The CDR3 is 15 amino acids. J lost 4 bases, V lost 1 base, and 5 bases had no gene match. CDR1 and CDR2 (germline): SGHRS, YFSETQ. The CDR3 reads CASSLTGTGLTEAFF. In DNA form, the CDR3 reads TGCGCCAGCAGCTTGACCGGGACAGGGCTCACTGAAGCTTTCTTT.

The rearrangement uses TRBV7-8 and TRBJ2-3, with 14 bases identical to TRBD2. J lost 1 base, V lost 3 bases, and 9 bases had no gene match. CDR1 is SGHVS and CDR2 is FQNEAQ in the germline V gene. The CDR3 runs to 19 residues. CDR3 loop: CASSLGLAGATWGTDTQYF. CDR3 nucleotides: TGTGCCAGCAGCTTGGGACTAGCGGGAGCTACCTGGGGCACAGATACGCAGTATTTT.

The chain carries TRBV29-1 and TRBJ1-1; possible D gene TRBD1, 5 bases. Trimming removed 7 bases from V and 11 bases from J, with 17 bases in between. This CDR3 is 11 amino acids long. Germline V gene lookup returns CDR1 SQVTM and CDR2 ANQGSEA. Here the CDR3 reads CSALTDLRAFF. The CDR3 DNA reads TGCAGCGCCTTGACAGACCTTAGGGCTTTCTTT. The variable domain in full, with the rest retrieved from reference TRBV29-1 and TRBJ1-1, is SAVISQKPSRDICQRGTSLTIQCQVDSQVTMMFWYRQQPGQSLTLIATANQGSEATYESGFVIDKFPISRPNLTFSTLTVSNMSPEDSSIYLCSALTDLRAFFGQGTRLTVV.

The gene calls are TRBV28 and TRBJ1-4; 9 bases match TRBD1. Per germline, CDR1 MDHEN and CDR2 SYDVKM. The junction had 4 bases not matched to a gene; V was cut back by 6 bases and J by 5 bases. This CDR3 has 14 amino acids. CDR3 nucleotides: TGTGCCAGCAGGGGGGGACAGGGAAATGAAAAACTGTTTTTT. This codes for CASRGGQGNEKLFF.

This clone was recorded only once. This chain uses TRBV28 with TRBJ1-2; the D gene is possibly TRBD1 (6 bases). The CDR3 is made up of 17 amino acids. CDR1 and CDR2 (germline): MDHEN, SYDVKM. The V and J ends lost 6 bases and 3 bases respectively, with 23 bases between them. The CDR3 region has the DNA TGTGCCAGCAGGCGCACTTTTGTGGGGGCGCGGGACTATGGCTACACCTTC. As protein: CASRRTFVGARDYGYTF.

Of note for this clone: The sample carries other DNA sequences with the same CDR3. The V call is TRBV27, the J call TRBJ2-7; 7 nucleotides align to TRBD1. V dropped 5 bases and J dropped 3; count of bases not matched to a gene: 7. Germline CDR1 and CDR2: MNHEY and SMNVEV (reference sequence). The CDR3 sequence is 14 residues long. The CDR3 is CASSPRQGSYEQYF. CDR3 in DNA: TGTGCCAGCAGTCCCCGACAGGGAAGCTACGAGCAGTACTTC.

This chain links TRBV10-1 with TRBJ2-2; 9 bases are a match to TRBD2. The CDR3 sequence is 19 residues long. V shed 5 bases and J 1 base; nucleotides not matched to a gene: 14. Germline V gene data show CDR1 as WNHNN and CDR2 as SYGVQD (reference sequence). Here the CDR3 DNA reads TGCGCCAGCAGTTTGCCGAGGGTAGCGGGAGTTATGAACACCGGGGAGCTGTTTTTT. This codes for CASSLPRVAGVMNTGELFF.

The chain is built from TRBV28 and TRBJ2-4; weak D call: TRBD2 (7 bases). Germline V CDR1 and CDR2: MDHEN, SYDVKM. The CDR3 has 14 residues. V lost 4 bases and J 7 bases, leaving 14 bases between the germline ends. The CDR3 DNA reads TGTGCCAGCAGTTCAACAGGGAGGGGGAACATTCAGTACTTC. Translated: CASSSTGRGNIQYF.

This clone came up once. This chain links TRBV5-6 with TRBJ2-4; TRBD1 aligns across 9 bases. Germline CDR1 reads SGHDT; CDR2 reads YYEEEE. Trimming cost V 4 bases and J 1 base; bases outside gene matches: 9. CDR3 length: 17 residues. The chain's CDR3 is CASSDIQGARAKNIQYF. CDR3 sequence (DNA): TGTGCCAGCAGCGATATACAGGGGGCGCGGGCCAAAAACATTCAGTACTTC.

The chain recombines TRBV7-2 with TRBJ2-7; the match to TRBD2 covers 13 bases. Germline CDR1 reads SGHTA; CDR2 reads FQGNSA. The J segment lost 0 bases and the V segment lost 1 base, leaving 3 bases of the junction unmatched. The CDR3 spans 17 residues. CDR3 DNA: TGTGCCAGCAGCTTAGGGGGACTAGCGGGACCCTCCTACGAGCAGTACTTC. This translates into CASSLGGLAGPSYEQYF.